This T cell receptor (beta chain) was captured by sequencing in a study of cytomegalovirus exposure and HLA in healthy donors. Study at large: Early on, a data release was issued that held tens of millions of unique TCRs from HLA-typed donors. General observations from the study: What TCR beta sequences reportedly achieved was accurate prediction of HLA-A and HLA-B alleles in most subjects. Cytomegalovirus-associated TCR beta chains were listed, numbering over 150. In an earlier analysis, productive rearrangement rates for most beta V segments clustered near 87% or 30%.

About this clone: Its matching antigen is unknown.

60 Vbeta and 13 Jbeta primers were used in PCR. Using immunoSEQ multiplex PCR, the repertoire was profiled, and TCRdb retains in-frame clones only, with some absent. The profile shows approximately 120,000 clones, 74% of them singletons. The source of this sequence is a human donor in good health. Input material: PBMCs.

CDR3 protein: CASSRSGRAGDEQYF. CDR3 in DNA: TGTGCCAGCAGCCGAAGCGGGAGGGCCGGGGACGAGCAGTACTTC. The chain carries TRBV6-5 and TRBJ2-7; 10 bases align to TRBD2. J gave up 5 bases and V 6 bases, and 10 bases lay outside the gene matches. The CDR3 is made up of 15 amino acids. CDR1 is MNHEY and CDR2 is SVGAGI in the germline V gene.